What follows are 10 T cell receptor beta chains derived from one specimen sequenced in a study of T cell repertoires in ileal Crohn's disease. Profiling relied on immunoSEQ multiplex PCR, and the TCRdb table lists in-frame clones only, not all of them. The sample has tens of thousands of clones; approximately 78% are singletons. Specimen: ileal tissue. The origin of the receptors is an adult with Crohn's disease.

The chain recombines TRBV29-1 with TRBJ1-2; no clear D. V gave up 1 base and J gave up 8 bases, with 14 bases separating them. Germline V gives CDR1 SQVTM, CDR2 ANQGSEA. CDR3 length: 13 amino acids. In DNA, the CDR3 is TGCAGCGTTGAAGCCGGGGAGCTCGAGGGCTACACCTTC. This gives the protein CSVEAGELEGYTF.

DNA for the CDR3: TGCGCCAGCAGCTTGGGAGACAACTCCTACGAGCAGTACTTC. As protein: CASSLGDNSYEQYF. The chain links TRBV5-1 to TRBJ2-7; D remains ambiguous. V was pared by 0 bases and J by 0 bases, with 7 bases between. Germline CDR1 and CDR2: SGHRS and YFSETQ. CDR3 length: 14 residues. Complete variable domain (other parts from reference TRBV5-1 and TRBJ2-7): KAGVTQTPRYLIKTRGQQVTLSCSPISGHRSVSWYQQTPGQGLQFLFEYFSETQRNKGNFPGRFSGRQFSNSRSEMNVSTLELGDSALYLCASSLGDNSYEQYFGPGTRLTVT.

Of note for this clone: Different DNA sequences within this sample yield the same CDR3. The CDR3 DNA is TGCGCCAGCAGTGAGTCCCCAGGGAACAGCAATCAGCCCCAGCATTTT. It codes for CASSESPGNSNQPQHF. The chain carries TRBV10-2 and TRBJ1-5; perhaps TRBD1 as D (5 bases). Germline assignment: CDR1 WSHSY and CDR2 SAAADI. The CDR3 is made up of 16 amino acids. V was clipped by 0 bases and J by 1 base, with 10 bases between them.

The CDR3 region is CASSLAKATGNYGYTF. In DNA, the CDR3 is TGCGCCAGCAGCTTGGCCAAGGCGACAGGAAACTATGGCTACACCTTC. The rearrangement joins TRBV5-1 to TRBJ1-2; tentatively, D is TRBD1 (6 bases). V shed 0 bases and J shed 2 bases, with 14 bases lying between them. There are 16 residues in the CDR3. Germline V gives CDR1 SGHRS, CDR2 YFSETQ.

This clone has a single count. The chain joins TRBV27 to TRBJ1-6; D is possibly TRBD1 (6 bases). This CDR3 contains 16 residues. Germline V gene lookup returns CDR1 MNHEY and CDR2 SMNVEV (reference sequence). V was trimmed by 6 bases and J by 2 bases, leaving 14 bases between them. The DNA of the CDR3 is TGTGCCAGCAGGGTACAGGGTGCGGCCTATAATTCACCCCTCCACTTT. It encodes CASRVQGAAYNSPLHF.

The chain carries TRBV7-9 and TRBJ2-3; a weak D match, TRBD1 (6 bases). This CDR3 spans 14 amino acids. CDR1 and CDR2 from the germline V gene are SEHNR and FQNEAQ (reference sequence). V was clipped by 6 bases and J by 4 bases, with 14 bases between them. The CDR3 sequence: CASSTGLSPDTQYF. The CDR3 nucleotides are TGTGCCAGCAGTACAGGGTTGAGCCCAGATACGCAGTATTTT.

The V gene is TRBV11-3, the J gene TRBJ2-3; 9 bases line up with TRBD1. Germline loops: CDR1 SGHNT, CDR2 YENEEA. V lost 8 bases and J lost 1; bases outside the gene matches: 7. The CDR3 spans 15 residues. CDR3 nucleotide sequence: TGTGCCAGCTCAACAGGGGGCTCTGGCACAGATACGCAGTATTTT. As protein: CASSTGGSGTDTQYF.

This clone was recorded a few times. The V and J genes are TRBV6-5 and TRBJ2-3, with 8 positions matching TRBD2. The CDR3 is 15 amino acids. In germline, CDR1 is MNHEY, CDR2 SVGAGI. The junction had 6 bases not matched to a gene; V was cut back by 0 bases and J by 7 bases. DNA for the CDR3: TGTGCCAGCAGTTACTCAGCGGGGGTATCGAATACGCAGTATTTT. Translated: CASSYSAGVSNTQYF.

This clone was observed once. The chain carries TRBV18 and TRBJ1-2, with 8 bases lining up with TRBD1. Germline V gene lookup returns CDR1 KGHSH and CDR2 LQKENI. This CDR3 has 17 residues. Trimming cost V 4 bases and J 8 bases; bases outside gene matches: 18. This CDR3 reads CASSHPATGALSAGYTF. The DNA of the CDR3 is TGTGCCAGCTCACACCCCGCGACAGGGGCTTTGTCGGCGGGCTACACCTTC.

This chain uses TRBV7-3 with TRBJ2-1; TRBD2 agrees at 9 bases. The CDR3 is made up of 16 amino acids. J lost 6 bases, V lost 1 base, and 7 bases had no gene match. Germline V CDR1 and CDR2: SGHTA, FQGTGA. The chain's CDR3 is CASSLSGGAVGNEQFF. The CDR3 DNA reads TGTGCCAGCAGCTTAAGCGGGGGGGCCGTTGGCAATGAGCAGTTCTTC.